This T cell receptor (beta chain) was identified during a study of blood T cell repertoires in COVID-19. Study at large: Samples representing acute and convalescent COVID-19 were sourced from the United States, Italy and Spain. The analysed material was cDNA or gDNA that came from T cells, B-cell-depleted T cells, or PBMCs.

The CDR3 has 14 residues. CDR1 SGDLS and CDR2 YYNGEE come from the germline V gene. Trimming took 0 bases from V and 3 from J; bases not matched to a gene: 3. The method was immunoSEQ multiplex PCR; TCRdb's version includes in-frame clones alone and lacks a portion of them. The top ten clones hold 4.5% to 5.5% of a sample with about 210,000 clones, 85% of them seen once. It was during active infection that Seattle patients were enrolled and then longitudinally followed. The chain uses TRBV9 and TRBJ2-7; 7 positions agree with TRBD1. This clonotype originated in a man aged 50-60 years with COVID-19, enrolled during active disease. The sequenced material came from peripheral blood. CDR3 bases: TGTGCCAGCAGCGTAGGGGCAGGGGGCTACGAGCAGTACTTC. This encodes CASSVGAGGYEQYF.